The present TCR beta chain was sequenced within a study of T cell responses to AZD1222 COVID-19 vaccine. Produced via immunoSEQ multiplex PCR; TCRdb's table is partial and in-frame only. The profile shows 90,000 to 120,000 clones, 92% of them singletons. The CDR3 spans 15 residues. Germline CDR1 reads SGHNT; CDR2 reads YYREEE (reference sequence). Between the trimmed V and J ends, which lost 1 base and 6 bases, there was a span of 14 bases. As regards this clone: Antigen unknown.

Study outcomes and limitations: Across the whole spike, CD4 TCRs peaked at regions 160-218 and 743-854.

This TCR was sampled from an adult who received the AZD1222 COVID-19 vaccine. The rearrangement joins TRBV5-4 to TRBJ1-3; perhaps TRBD1 as D (6 bases). The specimen was peripheral blood, collected 28 days after the second AZD1222 dose. CDR3 residues: CASSLTQGKANTIYF. The CDR3 DNA reads TGTGCCAGCAGCTTGACACAGGGAAAGGCAAACACCATATATTTT. The variable domain in full, with the rest retrieved from reference TRBV5-4 and TRBJ1-3, is ETGVTQSPTHLIKTRGQQVTLRCSSQSGHNTVSWYQQALGQGPQFIFQYYREEENGRGNFPPRFSGLQFPNYSSELNVNALELDDSALYLCASSLTQGKANTIYFGEGSWLTVV.